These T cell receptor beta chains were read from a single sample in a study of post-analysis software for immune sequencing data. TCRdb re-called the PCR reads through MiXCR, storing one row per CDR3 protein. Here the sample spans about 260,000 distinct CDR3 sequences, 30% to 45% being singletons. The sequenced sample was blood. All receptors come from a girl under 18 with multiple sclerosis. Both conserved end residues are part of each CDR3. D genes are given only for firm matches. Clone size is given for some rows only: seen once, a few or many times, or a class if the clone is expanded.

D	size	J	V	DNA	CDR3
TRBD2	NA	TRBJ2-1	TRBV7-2	TGTGCCAGCAACCGACAGGGCGGGGGGGCCCACAATGAGCAGTTCTTC	CASNRQGGGAHNEQFF
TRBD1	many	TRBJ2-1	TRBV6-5	TGTGCCAGCAGTTCCCCGGGACAGGGGAATCCAGCCGGGTTGTCCTACAATGAGCAGTTCTTC	CASSSPGQGNPAGLSYNEQFF
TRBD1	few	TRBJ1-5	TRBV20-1	TGCAGTGCTGGGGGACAGCGGTCCACTCAGCCCCAGCATTTT	CSAGGQRSTQPQHF
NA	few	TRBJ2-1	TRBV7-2	TGTGCCAGCAGCTTGCGGGGAGATAGCTCCTACAATGAGCAGTTCTTC	CASSLRGDSSYNEQFF
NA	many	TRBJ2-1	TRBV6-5	TGTGCCACCCAAGCGGGTATAGGCTCCTACAATGAGCAGTTCTTC	CATQAGIGSYNEQFF
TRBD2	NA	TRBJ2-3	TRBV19	TGTGCCAGTAGTATCGGACTAGCAGATACGCAGTATTTT	CASSIGLADTQYF
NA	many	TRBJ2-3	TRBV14	TGTGCCAGCAGCCAAAATACCTATAGCGGCAATACGCAGTATTTT	CASSQNTYSGNTQYF
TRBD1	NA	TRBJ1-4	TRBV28	TGTGCCAGCAGTCCCACAGGGGGCATAGGTGAAAAACTGTTTTTT	CASSPTGGIGEKLFF
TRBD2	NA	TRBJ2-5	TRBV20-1	TGCAGTGCTAGATCGATAGCGGGAGTCCGGCACAATGAGCAGTACTTC	CSARSIAGVRHNEQYF
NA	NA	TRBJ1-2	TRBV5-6	TGTGCCAGCAGCTTCGGATACCGGGGGAACTATGGCTACACCTTC	CASSFGYRGNYGYTF
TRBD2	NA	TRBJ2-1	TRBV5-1	TGCGCCAGCACCGCAGGACTAGCGGGAGGCTCAATTACGTACAATGAGCAGTTCTTC	CASTAGLAGGSITYNEQFF
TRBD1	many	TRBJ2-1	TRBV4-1	TGCGCGAGCAAGGACAGGGGGTACAATGAGCAGTTCTTC	CASKDRGYNEQFF
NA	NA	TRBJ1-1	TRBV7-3	TGTGCCGGCAGCTTGGGGATACTACAGAAAGCTTTCTTT	CAGSLGILQKAFF
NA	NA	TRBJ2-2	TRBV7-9	TGTGCCAGCAGGCGCCAGGGAGCCGGGGAGCTGTTTTTT	CASRRQGAGELFF
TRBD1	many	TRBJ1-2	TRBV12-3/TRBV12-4	TGTGCCAGCAGCAGGGCCGGGACAGGGTCCTATGGCTACACCTTC	CASSRAGTGSYGYTF
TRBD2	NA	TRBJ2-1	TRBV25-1	TGTGCCAGCAGTCAGAGCGGGAATGGCAATGAGCAGTTCTTC	CASSQSGNGNEQFF
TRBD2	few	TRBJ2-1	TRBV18	TGTGCCAGCTCACCACCGGCAACTAGCGGGAGACGTGAGCAGTTCTTC	CASSPPATSGRREQFF
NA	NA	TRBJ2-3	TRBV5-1	TGCGCCAGCAGCCCTGATGGGGGGAGTACAGATACGCAGTATTTT	CASSPDGGSTDTQYF
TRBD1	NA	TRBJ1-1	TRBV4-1	TGCGCCAGCAGCCTACGTCCCGGGACAGGAGTATCCACTGAAGCTTTCTTT	CASSLRPGTGVSTEAFF
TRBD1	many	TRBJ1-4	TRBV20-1	TGCAGTGCGGCAGCTACAGGGGGGACTAATGAAAAACTGTTTTTT	CSAAATGGTNEKLFF
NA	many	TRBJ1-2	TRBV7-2	TGTGCCAGCAGCTTTCGACAAGACTATGGCTACACCTTC	CASSFRQDYGYTF
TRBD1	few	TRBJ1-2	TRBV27	TGTGCCAGCTCTCGGACAGGGGGCGGCTACACCTTC	CASSRTGGGYTF